One and the same sample provided the 4 T cell receptor beta chains below, sequenced in a study of spatial heterogeneity in lung cancer. Described time point: blood at routine non-recurrence follow-up after resection. In TCRdb, the 5' RACE reads were re-called with MiXCR into one record per CDR3 protein. Of roughly 99,000 distinct CDR3 sequences listed, roughly 19% are singletons. The source was PBMCs, collected at follow-up. These TCRs come from a male donor with early-stage non-small cell lung cancer.

The rearrangement joins TRBV9 to TRBJ1-1, with 8 bases that match TRBD1. This CDR3 spans 13 amino acids. The J segment lost 9 bases and the V segment lost 1 base, leaving 5 bases of the junction unmatched. Per germline, CDR1 SGDLS and CDR2 YYNGEE. The CDR3 spells CASSVQTGVKAFF. The CDR3 bases are TGTGCCAGCAGCGTACAGACAGGGGTTAAAGCTTTCTTT.

The rearrangement joins TRBV2 to TRBJ2-7, with 8 bases matching TRBD1. Germline trimming cut 8 bases from V and 1 base from J; bases unmatched to any gene: 4. This CDR3 contains 13 residues. Per the germline V gene, CDR1 is SNHLY and CDR2 is FYNNEI. CDR3 loop: CASLGQGSYEQYF. As DNA, the CDR3 is TGTGCCAGCCTAGGACAGGGATCCTACGAGCAGTACTTC. The whole variable domain, remainder taken from reference TRBV2 and TRBJ2-7, is EPEVTQTPSHQVTQMGQEVILRCVPISNHLYFYWYRQILGQKVEFLVSFYNNEISEKSEIFDDQFSVERPDGSNFTLKIRSTKLEDSAMYFCASLGQGSYEQYFGPGTRLTVT.

This chain links TRBV5-1 with TRBJ2-1; the match to TRBD1 covers 8 bases. V trimming: 6 bases; J trimming: 5 bases; junction bases outside the gene matches: 10. Germline values: CDR1 SGHRS, CDR2 YFSETQ. This CDR3 is 15 amino acids long. The CDR3 region is CASTDGQGNNNEQFF. CDR3 coding DNA: TGCGCCAGCACCGATGGACAGGGAAATAACAATGAGCAGTTCTTC.

This clonotype was seen a handful of times. The V call is TRBV12-3 or TRBV12-4, the J call TRBJ1-1; 9 nucleotides line up with TRBD1. This CDR3 contains 16 residues. Losses at the gene ends were 5 bases for V and 5 bases for J; bases not matched to a gene: 12. The CDR3 region is CASSLDPGQGWTEAFF. In nucleotides, the CDR3 is TGTGCCAGCAGTCTGGACCCGGGACAGGGTTGGACTGAAGCTTTCTTT.